This is a list of T cell receptor beta chains from one sample in a study of PD-1 blockade in classical Hodgkin lymphoma. Clones were sequenced by immunoSEQ multiplex PCR, and TCRdb holds only the in-frame ones, with some missing. The table includes roughly 140,000 clones, approximately 72% detected once. The sequencing here drew on peripheral blood mononuclear cells (PBMCs), taken before the second cycle of nivolumab. The receptors stem from a human donor with classical Hodgkin lymphoma. Each CDR3 is given with its conserved first and last residue.

v_gene	CDR3aa
TRBV15	CATSILGGSEETQYF
TRBV5-5	CASSLSVTLFSGNTIYF
TRBV10-3	CAISSPRGTDTQYF
TRBV15	CATSREKGLHSYNEQFF
TRBV4-3	CASSQDLVATNEKLFF
TRBV19	CASAGQGSNEQFF
TRBV21-1	CASVLKGQPQHF
TRBV30	CAWSGSSGRGETQYF
TRBV6-5	CASTDGVNTGELFF
TRBV18	CASSPPEYQETQYF
TRBV19	CASSIWGTGRRYEQYF
TRBV11-2	CASSPRPTGGGEAFF
TRBV18	CASSQDRGLTDTQYF
TRBV2	CASSAYQETQYF
TRBV19	CASSTGRDQPQHF
TRBV28	CASRPGTSGYEQYF
TRBV5-8	CASSLGRTQYF
TRBV15	CATSRSGADTQYF
TRBV19	CASSIATTHGAFF
TRBV7-8	CASSPTWGPDTQYF
TRBV27	CASKGTAMGEQYF
TRBV7-2	CASSLGFYGYTF